Listed here are 27 T cell receptor beta chains from one sample, sequenced in a study of identifying expanded T cells in peripheral blood. TCRdb's table, derived via immunoSEQ multiplex PCR, lists solely in-frame clones and lacks some. Of 100,000 to 150,000 clones in the sample, 80% to 90% were seen once. The material sequenced was blood. The receptor source for this set is a person aged 18-70 years in good health.

This chain joins TRBV7-3 and TRBJ2-7, with 9 bases identical to TRBD1. Germline V lookup: CDR1 SGHTA, CDR2 FQGTGA. V trimming: 4 bases; J trimming: 5 bases; junction bases outside the gene matches: 9. The CDR3 is 15 amino acids. CDR3 sequence reads: CASSSLPGQGDEQYF. The CDR3 DNA reads TGTGCCAGCAGCTCCCTTCCGGGACAGGGCGACGAGCAGTACTTC.

The J gene is TRBJ1-1, the V gene TRBV7-3; D is unclear. Per the germline V gene, CDR1 is SGHTA and CDR2 is FQGTGA. V shed 5 bases and J shed 1 base, with 17 bases lying between them. This CDR3 region has 16 residues. The DNA for the CDR3 is TGTGCCAGCAGCCCCCCGTTGGACGGCGAGAACACTGAAGCTTTCTTT. Amino acid sequence: CASSPPLDGENTEAFF.

The rearrangement links TRBV4-2 to TRBJ2-3; D remains unclear. V lost 4 bases and J lost 0, with 14 bases in between. The V gene's germline CDR1 is LGHNA and CDR2 YNFKEQ. CDR3 length equals 16 residues. The CDR3: CASSPGRGQSTDTQYF. The CDR3 region has the DNA TGTGCCAGCAGCCCAGGTCGTGGCCAAAGCACAGATACGCAGTATTTT.

This clone was detected only once. The chain has TRBV5-6 and TRBJ2-5; D gene ambiguous. Trimming cost V 0 bases and J 1 base, with 7 bases left between them. CDR1 and CDR2 (germline): SGHDT, YYEEEE. This CDR3 has 14 amino acids. CDR3 bases: TGTGCCAGCAGCTTGGCCGGGCCCCAAGAGACCCAGTACTTC. Translating it yields CASSLAGPQETQYF.

The chain couples TRBV10-3 to TRBJ2-7, with 7 bases identical to TRBD1. Germline CDR1 reads ENHRY; CDR2 reads SYGVKD. Germline trimming cut 3 bases from V and 4 bases from J; bases unmatched to any gene: 6. CDR3 length: 14 amino acids. CDR3 loop: CAISDTPTGYEQYF. The CDR3, as DNA: TGTGCCATCAGTGACACCCCGACAGGGTACGAGCAGTACTTC.

The rearrangement links TRBV6-6 to TRBJ2-3; TRBD2 is a possible D gene (5 bases). The germline gives CDR1 MNHNY, CDR2 SVGAGI (reference sequence). V was pared by 0 bases and J by 6 bases, with 10 bases between. This CDR3 is built from 14 residues. The CDR3 coding sequence is TGTGCCAGCAGTTACTCGTCTAGCAAGGATACGCAGTATTTT. It is translated as CASSYSSSKDTQYF.

The V and J genes are TRBV29-1 and TRBJ1-2, with 7 bases aligning to TRBD1. Germline V gene lookup returns CDR1 SQVTM and CDR2 ANQGSEA. The V and J ends lost 7 bases and 8 bases, in that order; junction bases with no gene match: 13. The CDR3 runs 13 residues. This CDR3 reads CSATGITREGYTF. In nucleotides, the CDR3 is TGCAGCGCGACAGGGATCACAAGAGAGGGCTACACCTTC.

Regarding this clone: The junction does not match germline at one end; this may be a read error. The rearrangement uses TRBV4-2 and TRBJ2-1; 11 bases are a match to TRBD1. The CDR3 has 13 amino acids. Germline CDR1 reads LGHNA; CDR2 reads YNFKEQ. The CDR3 DNA reads TGTGCCAGCAGCCAAGATCTTAGGGACAGGGGGATCTTC. Protein sequence: CASSQDLRDRGIF.

The chain couples TRBV9 to TRBJ2-3; D is uncertain. Germline CDR1 is SGDLS and CDR2 is YYNGEE. This CDR3 region has 13 residues. V was pared by 0 bases and J by 3 bases, with 5 bases between. The CDR3 here is CASSVAWTDTQYF. CDR3 coding DNA: TGTGCCAGCAGCGTAGCCTGGACAGATACGCAGTATTTT.

V gene TRBV5-1 combines with J gene TRBJ1-1; unclear D gene. This CDR3 is built from 14 residues. CDR1 is SGHRS, CDR2 YFSETQ, per germline. The V gene lost 5 bases and the J gene lost 0 bases, with 11 bases spanning the gap. The CDR3: CASSEGGMNTEAFF. CDR3 nucleotide sequence: TGCGCCAGCAGTGAGGGTGGAATGAACACTGAAGCTTTCTTT.

The chain carries TRBV4-3 and TRBJ2-2; the D gene is possibly TRBD1 (6 bases). CDR1 is LGHNA, CDR2 YSLEER, per germline. The CDR3 length is 17 residues. The V end was cut by 6 bases, the J end by 1 base, with 18 bases between. The CDR3 DNA reads TGCGCCAGCAGACGACGACAGGAAACATTGAACACCGGGGAGCTGTTTTTT. Protein sequence: CASRRRQETLNTGELFF.

The chain carries TRBV5-1 and TRBJ2-7; D uncertain. Trimming left V 2 bases short and J 7 bases short, with 13 bases between. The CDR3 extends over 13 amino acids. Germline assignment: CDR1 SGHRS and CDR2 YFSETQ. CDR3 in amino acids: CASSFEEIAEQYF. The CDR3 DNA reads as TGCGCCAGCAGCTTTGAGGAGATAGCAGAGCAGTACTTC.

This clone was seen a single time. This chain connects TRBV27 to TRBJ2-7; 9 nucleotides match TRBD1. The CDR3 covers 14 residues. Germline lookup yields CDR1 MNHEY and CDR2 SMNVEV (reference sequence). Germline trimming cut 8 bases from V and 3 bases from J; bases unmatched to any gene: 8. In DNA, the CDR3 is TGTGCCAGCGGCCCACAGGGGGCGTACTACGAGCAGTACTTC. This codes for CASGPQGAYYEQYF.

Only one count was recorded for this clone. V gene TRBV15 combines with J gene TRBJ2-5, with D unclear. The CDR3 contains 14 residues. Germline V gene sequence: CDR1 LNHNV, CDR2 YYDKDF (reference sequence). V was clipped by 1 base and J by 5 bases, with 11 bases between them. CDR3 residues: CATSRVAGRETQYF. DNA for the CDR3: TGTGCCACCAGCAGAGTTGCAGGACGGGAGACCCAGTACTTC. Complete variable domain (other parts from reference TRBV15 and TRBJ2-5): DAMVIQNPRYQVTQFGKPVTLSCSQTLNHNVMYWYQQKSSQAPKLLFHYYDKDFNNEADTPDNFQSRRPNTSFCFLDIRSPGLGDTAMYLCATSRVAGRETQYFGPGTRLLVL.

This chain uses TRBV5-1 with TRBJ2-5; a weak D match, TRBD2 (5 bases). V lost 4 bases and J lost 0, with 13 bases in between. CDR1 is SGHRS, CDR2 YFSETQ, per germline. CDR3 length equals 15 residues. The CDR3 protein is CASSLNPGNQETQYF. CDR3 DNA: TGCGCCAGCAGCCTAAATCCGGGGAACCAAGAGACCCAGTACTTC.

The chain recombines TRBV7-8 with TRBJ2-5, with a weak D call TRBD1 (5 bases). This CDR3 has 14 amino acids. Germline loops: CDR1 SGHVS, CDR2 FQNEAQ. With 6 bases removed from V and 2 bases from J, the gap between germline ends came to 13 bases. In nucleotides, the CDR3 is TGTGCCAGCAGATCCCCAGGGATTCAAGAGACCCAGTACTTC. Amino acids: CASRSPGIQETQYF. Variable domain in full (rest from reference TRBV7-8 and TRBJ2-5): GAGVSQSPRYKVAKRGQDVALRCDPISGHVSLFWYQQALGQGPEFLTYFQNEAQLDKSGLPSDRFFAERPEGSVSTLKIQRTQQEDSAVYLCASRSPGIQETQYFGPGTRLLVL.

J is TRBJ1-2 and V is TRBV6-5, with 7 bases matching TRBD1. V was clipped by 7 bases and J by 2 bases; unmatched bases: 7. This CDR3 has 14 amino acids. Per germline, CDR1 MNHEY and CDR2 SVGAGI. CDR3 in DNA: TGTGCCAGCACCTCCGGAGGGGGCAACTATGGCTACACCTTC. It is translated as CASTSGGGNYGYTF.

The J gene is TRBJ1-1, the V gene TRBV14, with D unresolved. From germline, CDR1 is SGHDN and CDR2 FVKESK. This CDR3 spans 18 amino acids. V was cut by 0 bases and J by 1 base, with 18 bases left in between. The CDR3 sequence: CASSQEGWKEKPNTEAFF. CDR3 DNA sequence: TGTGCCAGCAGCCAAGAGGGTTGGAAGGAGAAACCGAACACTGAAGCTTTCTTT.

This sequence joins TRBV7-3 and TRBJ2-7, with D unresolved. CDR3 length: 15 residues. V lost 1 base to trimming and J lost 3 bases, with 13 bases between them. In germline, CDR1 is SGHTA, CDR2 FQGTGA. CDR3 sequence: CASSLSPGLNYEQYF. The CDR3 bases are TGTGCCAGCAGCTTAAGCCCCGGCCTGAACTACGAGCAGTACTTC.

V and J are TRBV30 and TRBJ1-5; D is perhaps TRBD1 (5 bases). The CDR3 length is 14 residues. Germline CDR1 is GTSNPN and CDR2 is SVGIG (reference sequence). Trimming pared 2 bases from V and 4 bases from J, leaving 12 bases between. CDR3 bases: TGTGCCTGGAGTTTTGGGACTGGGAATCAGCCCCAGCATTTT. Residues: CAWSFGTGNQPQHF.

There are a few counts of this clone. Sequence at one end of the junction differs from germline and may be a read error. The chain carries TRBV10-1 and TRBJ2-3; D ambiguous. The CDR3 covers 13 residues. Per the germline V gene, CDR1 is WNHNN and CDR2 is SYGVQD (reference sequence). This chain's CDR3 is CASRESSTDTQYF. The CDR3 DNA reads TGCGCCAGCAGGGAGTCTAGCACAGATACGCAGTATTTT.

This chain connects TRBV19 to TRBJ2-7, with TRBD1 matching 9 bases. V lost 6 bases to trimming and J lost 1 base; unmatched junction nucleotides: 10. Germline CDR1 is LNHDA and CDR2 is SQIVND (reference sequence). There are 16 residues in the CDR3. The CDR3 nucleotides are TGTGCCAGTAGCATCCCGCCGGGGACAGGGTCCTACGAGCAGTACTTC. This codes for CASSIPPGTGSYEQYF.

The rearrangement links TRBV6-5 to TRBJ2-5; D uncertain. With 4 bases removed from V and 2 bases from J, the gap between germline ends came to 11 bases. Germline V gene sequence: CDR1 MNHEY, CDR2 SVGAGI. The CDR3 totals 14 residues. In DNA form, the CDR3 reads TGTGCCAGCAGTTTGAGTCCGTCACAAGAGACCCAGTACTTC. This encodes CASSLSPSQETQYF.

This sequence joins TRBV30 and TRBJ2-6; D possibly corresponds to TRBD2 (6 bases). Germline V gives CDR1 GTSNPN, CDR2 SVGIG (reference sequence). V shed 0 bases and J shed 2 bases, with 8 bases lying between them. The CDR3 is made up of 15 amino acids. In nucleotides, the CDR3 is TGTGCCTGGAGTGTAACGGGGGCTGGGGCCAACGTCCTGACTTTC. Amino acids: CAWSVTGAGANVLTF. The complete variable domain, with remaining parts taken from reference TRBV30 and TRBJ2-6, reads SQTIHQWPATLVQPVGSPLSLECTVEGTSNPNLYWYRQAAGRGLQLLFYSVGIGQISSEVPQNLSASRPQDRQFILSSKKLLLSDSGFYLCAWSVTGAGANVLTFGAGSRLTVL.

The J gene is TRBJ2-1, the V gene TRBV30, with 12 bases lining up with TRBD2. Germline CDR1 and CDR2: GTSNPN and SVGIG (reference sequence). The V and J ends lost 1 base and 7 bases, in that order; junction bases with no gene match: 8. The CDR3 runs 16 residues. The CDR3 DNA follows: TGTGCCTGGAGTGCCCTAGCGGGGGGGGGAAGAAATGAGCAGTTCTTC. As protein: CAWSALAGGGRNEQFF.

The chain is built from TRBV2 and TRBJ2-2; 16 nucleotides align to TRBD2. This CDR3 comprises 16 residues. CDR1 is SNHLY and CDR2 is FYNNEI in the germline V gene. V lost 8 bases and J lost 6; bases outside the gene matches: 6. The CDR3 region has the DNA TGTGCCAGCTTTCCGGGACTAGCGGGAGGGGCCGGGGAGCTGTTTTTT. As protein: CASFPGLAGGAGELFF.

Only one count was recorded for this clone. The gene calls are TRBV6-5 and TRBJ1-3; no firm D call. The germline gives CDR1 MNHEY, CDR2 SVGAGI. The CDR3 consists of 16 residues. The V gene lost 0 bases and the J gene lost 0 bases, with 9 bases spanning the gap. Written as DNA, the CDR3 is TGTGCCAGCAGTTACTCTCGCAGTCCCTCTGGAAACACCATATATTTT. It specifies CASSYSRSPSGNTIYF.